Reported below is one TCR beta chain. Its cognate antigen is unknown. Trimming at V came to 8 bases and at J to 7 bases, leaving 12 bases not matched to a gene. Germline CDR1 and CDR2: LNHDA and SQIVND (reference sequence). The CDR3 has 14 amino acids. The time point denotes: week 5, during vaccination. Topical imiquimod accompanied each vaccine dose, which consisted of 300 ug of mutant IDH1 20-mer peptide. These data belong to a study of a mutant IDH1 vaccine in newly diagnosed glioma. Study summary: There were 62.5% males and approximately 38% females among treated patients, whose mean age was about 40 years.

Libraries were prepared by immunoSEQ multiplex PCR; TCRdb keeps only in-frame clonotypes and omits some of them. Here the sample spans 45,000 to 65,000 clones, roughly 80% being singletons. The chain links TRBV19 to TRBJ2-7; 9 nucleotides match TRBD2. The sample here was PBMCs, taken from a glioma patient whose treatment included an IDH1 peptide vaccine. The sequence derives from a young woman with glioma. Some clones in this sample may be carry-over from other donors' samples. The CDR3 reads CASGILAGSGEQYF. As DNA, the CDR3 is TGTGCCAGTGGAATCCTAGCGGGAAGTGGAGAGCAGTACTTC.